The 17 T cell receptor beta chains presented below share a single source sample, sequenced in a study of blood T cell repertoires in COVID-19. The data were produced by immunoSEQ multiplex PCR, yet TCRdb's version contains in-frame clones alone and is incomplete. The sample records some 30,000 clones, about 91% being singletons. Input material: peripheral blood. The receptors derive from a man aged 45-65 years with active COVID-19.

This chain joins TRBV2 and TRBJ2-7; 9 bases match TRBD2. V shed 6 bases and J 1 base; nucleotides not matched to a gene: 7. Germline V lookup: CDR1 SNHLY, CDR2 FYNNEI. This CDR3 is built from 15 residues. The CDR3 DNA reads TGTGCCAGCAGCCCCCTTAGCGGGGGATCCTACGAGCAGTACTTC. This encodes CASSPLSGGSYEQYF.

The rearrangement links TRBV19 to TRBJ1-1; TRBD1 is a possible D gene (6 bases). Trimming took off 5 bases at V and 2 bases at J, with 15 bases between the two ends. Germline lookup yields CDR1 LNHDA and CDR2 SQIVND (reference sequence). The CDR3 runs 15 residues. The CDR3 nucleotides are TGTGCCAGTAGTGTTTACAGGGTCCCCAACACTGAAGCTTTCTTT. Residues: CASSVYRVPNTEAFF.

This sequence joins TRBV9 and TRBJ1-3, with D possibly TRBD1 on 5 matching bases. Trimming pared 1 base from V and 0 bases from J, leaving 8 bases between. Germline V lookup: CDR1 SGDLS, CDR2 YYNGEE. The length of the CDR3 is 15 residues. The CDR3 sequence is CASSVRGDSGNTIYF. The CDR3 DNA reads TGTGCCAGCAGCGTACGGGGGGACTCTGGAAACACCATATATTTT.

The DNA of the CDR3 is TGTGCCAGCAGCCAAGATCTCTCACCCCTCCACTTT. Its translation: CASSQDLSPLHF. V is TRBV3-1 (or the pseudogene TRBV3-2) and J is TRBJ1-6; D ambiguous. Between the trimmed V and J ends, which lost 0 bases and 10 bases, there was a span of 4 bases. The germline CDR1 and CDR2 sequences are LGHDT and YNNKEL (reference sequence). The CDR3 covers 12 residues.

The chain links TRBV11-2 to TRBJ2-5; the match to TRBD1 covers 10 bases. The CDR3 runs 13 residues. CDR1 is SGHAT and CDR2 is FQNNGV in the germline V gene. Germline trimming cut 6 bases from V and 4 bases from J; bases unmatched to any gene: 2. The CDR3 loop reads CASRRDRGETQYF. The CDR3 DNA is TGTGCCAGCAGGAGGGACAGGGGAGAGACCCAGTACTTC.

The chain combines TRBV30 with TRBJ2-3; 10 bases line up with TRBD2. The CDR3 totals 14 residues. J was trimmed by 6 bases and V by 0 bases; bases with no gene match: 3. Looked up from germline, CDR1 is GTSNPN and CDR2 is SVGIG (reference sequence). The CDR3 DNA reads as TGTGCCTGGAGTGTACTAGCGGGGAGTGATACGCAGTATTTT. Protein sequence: CAWSVLAGSDTQYF.

The rearrangement links TRBV5-4 to TRBJ1-1; D perhaps matches TRBD1 (6 bases). V lost 4 bases and J 3 bases, leaving 19 bases between the germline ends. Germline V lookup: CDR1 SGHNT, CDR2 YYREEE (reference sequence). The CDR3 runs 16 residues. This chain's CDR3 is CASSLSPGGMYTEAFF. CDR3 bases: TGTGCCAGCAGCCTTTCACCGGGGGGCATGTACACTGAAGCTTTCTTT.

V is TRBV5-1 and J is TRBJ1-2; 8 bases align to TRBD1. V shed 0 bases and J 6 bases; nucleotides not matched to a gene: 13. Germline V gives CDR1 SGHRS, CDR2 YFSETQ. The CDR3 contains 17 residues. CDR3 region: CASSLGQGSARADGYTF. The CDR3 nucleotides read TGCGCCAGCAGCTTGGGACAGGGGAGTGCGAGGGCCGATGGCTACACCTTC.

V and J are TRBV5-4 and TRBJ2-2, with D possibly TRBD1 on 6 matching bases. Germline V gene sequence: CDR1 SGHNT, CDR2 YYREEE (reference sequence). Between the trimmed V and J ends, which lost 4 bases and 6 bases, there was a span of 10 bases. This CDR3 contains 13 residues. CDR3 in DNA: TGTGCCAGCAGCGGGGCAGGGGCCGGGGAGCTGTTTTTT. Translated: CASSGAGAGELFF. Together with reference TRBV5-4 and TRBJ2-2, the CDR3 gives the full variable domain: ETGVTQSPTHLIKTRGQQVTLRCSSQSGHNTVSWYQQALGQGPQFIFQYYREEENGRGNFPPRFSGLQFPNYSSELNVNALELDDSALYLCASSGAGAGELFFGEGSRLTVL.

This clone was found once. The chain recombines TRBV5-4 with TRBJ2-7; 13 positions agree with TRBD2. The V and J ends lost 9 bases and 0 bases, in that order; junction bases with no gene match: 9. CDR3 size: 16 residues. The germline V gene has CDR1 SGHNT and CDR2 YYREEE (reference sequence). The DNA for the CDR3 is TGTGCCACTCGTGAGACTAGCGGGAGGAGCTCCTACGAGCAGTACTTC. As protein: CATRETSGRSSYEQYF.

This chain joins TRBV7-2 and TRBJ2-5; TRBD2 aligns across 8 bases. V was pared by 4 bases and J by 7 bases, with 11 bases of the junction left unmatched. The germline gives CDR1 SGHTA, CDR2 FQGNSA. The CDR3 contains 15 residues. CDR3 DNA sequence: TGTGCCAGCAGCTCCCGGGGGGGTCGTAGGGCGACCCAGTACTTC. It yields the protein CASSSRGGRRATQYF.

This clone showed up just once. The same CDR3 can be traced to other DNA sequences in this sample. The chain joins TRBV6-6 to TRBJ2-7, with 9 bases identical to TRBD1. Per germline, CDR1 MNHNY and CDR2 SVGAGI (reference sequence). The ends lost 3 bases at V and 4 bases at J; junction bases unmatched: 4. CDR3 length equals 14 residues. CDR3: CASSYTGGSYEQYF. CDR3 DNA sequence: TGTGCCAGCAGTTATACAGGGGGCAGTTACGAGCAGTACTTC.

This chain connects TRBV28 to TRBJ2-3, with D possibly being TRBD2 (5 bases). V was trimmed by 6 bases and J by 0 bases, leaving 16 bases between them. This CDR3 spans 16 amino acids. The V gene's germline CDR1 is MDHEN and CDR2 SYDVKM. The CDR3 coding sequence is TGTGCCAGCAGGGGCGGAGCGGATTATAGCACAGATACGCAGTATTTT. Translated, it gives CASRGGADYSTDTQYF. The whole variable domain, filled in from reference TRBV28 and TRBJ2-3, reads DVKVTQSSRYLVKRTGEKVFLECVQDMDHENMFWYRQDPGLGLRLIYFSYDVKMKEKGDIPEGYSVSREKKERFSLILESASTNQTSMYLCASRGGADYSTDTQYFGPGTRLTVL.

This sequence joins TRBV5-1 and TRBJ2-5, with 15 nucleotides matching TRBD2. CDR3 length equals 18 residues. Germline loops: CDR1 SGHRS, CDR2 YFSETQ. Trimming at V came to 4 bases and at J to 0 bases, leaving 7 bases not matched to a gene. CDR3 protein: CASSVGLAGGLYQETQYF. The CDR3 DNA follows: TGCGCCAGCAGCGTGGGACTAGCGGGGGGACTGTACCAAGAGACCCAGTACTTC.

A few counts support this clone. The chain couples TRBV12-3 or TRBV12-4 to TRBJ1-2, with a possible D match to TRBD1 (5 bases). This CDR3 has 13 amino acids. V was shortened by 7 bases and J by 10 bases, with 19 bases between the two germline ends. DNA of the CDR3: TGTGCCAGCAATCTAGGTAGTCAGGGCGTCTACACCTTC. Protein: CASNLGSQGVYTF.

The rearrangement joins TRBV5-6 to TRBJ1-1; D is ambiguous. The CDR3 loop spans 13 amino acids. Trimming stripped 2 bases from V and 11 bases from J, with 16 bases between. Per germline, CDR1 SGHDT and CDR2 YYEEEE. This CDR3 reads CASSLEGAPWAFF. CDR3 coding DNA: TGTGCCAGCAGCTTAGAGGGCGCCCCGTGGGCTTTCTTT.

The V call is TRBV29-1, the J call TRBJ2-7; TRBD2 agrees at 9 bases. Germline CDR1 is SQVTM and CDR2 is ANQGSEA. Trimming cost V 4 bases and J 2 bases; bases outside gene matches: 0. CDR3 length: 12 residues. This CDR3 is CSVVAGAYEQYF. CDR3 nucleotides: TGCAGCGTTGTAGCGGGGGCCTACGAGCAGTACTTC.